Detailed here is one TCR beta chain. Sequenced by immunoSEQ multiplex PCR; TCRdb stores in-frame clones only, minus some. The profile covers tens of thousands of clones, with around 87% appearing a single time and about 6.3% taken by the ten largest. There are 13 residues in the CDR3. CDR1 LNHDA and CDR2 SQIVND come from the germline V gene (reference sequence). Deletions cut 6 bases from V and 2 bases from J, with 10 bases between. This sample stems from a study of blood T cell repertoires in COVID-19. Study-wide context: PBMCs, B-cell-depleted T cells, or T cells provided the cDNA or gDNA that made up the material.

V and J are TRBV19 and TRBJ1-2; the D is unclear. The sample consisted of peripheral blood. The sequence derives from a man aged 55 to 70 with active or convalescent COVID-19. The CDR3 loop reads CASRSRLNYGYTF. The CDR3 nucleotides are TGTGCCAGTAGATCCAGGCTAAACTATGGCTACACCTTC.